Listed below are T cell receptor beta chains from one sample, sequenced in a study of T cells in Graves' hyperthyroidism and ophthalmopathy. TCRdb independently ran MiXCR on the multiplex PCR reads; one entry per CDR3 protein. The repertoire holds around 600,000 distinct CDR3 sequences, 14% seen once, with roughly 7.1% in the top ten. The material sequenced was blood. Receptors originate from a woman aged 18 to 35 with Graves' ophthalmopathy. The CDR3 runs from the conserved cysteine through the conserved F or W. D genes are given only for firm matches. Size is stated for part of the rows, as once, few or many counts, or as a class when the clone is expanded.

>many|TRBV28|TRBJ1-4|-
CASSSPQGYNEKLFF
TGTGCCAGCAGTTCGCCACAGGGCTACAATGAAAAACTGTTTTTT
>many|TRBV20-1|TRBJ1-6|TRBD1
CSATSGTGVSPLHF
TGCAGTGCTACGTCCGGGACAGGGGTTTCACCCCTCCACTTT
>many|TRBV7-3|TRBJ2-7|TRBD2
CASSPGTSASYEQYF
TGTGCCAGCAGCCCTGGGACTAGCGCCTCCTACGAGCAGTACTTC
>many|TRBV20-1|TRBJ2-3|-
CSASHGGGSDTQYF
TGCAGTGCTTCCCACGGGGGCGGGTCAGATACGCAGTATTTT
>many|TRBV27|TRBJ2-3|-
CASSLPPGHTQYF
TGTGCCAGCAGTTTACCACCAGGGCACACGCAGTATTTT
>-|TRBV5-4|TRBJ2-2|TRBD1
CASSLDGQGATGELFF
TGTGCCAGCAGCTTGGACGGACAGGGGGCCACCGGGGAGCTGTTTTTT
>many|TRBV20-1|TRBJ2-5|-
CSARVLRTKQIASEETQYF
TGCAGTGCTAGGGTTTTGCGCACCAAACAGATAGCGAGCGAAGAGACCCAGTACTTC
>-|TRBV4-2|TRBJ2-7|TRBD1
CASSQDRTGTYEQYF
TGTGCCAGCAGCCAAGACAGGACAGGGACCTACGAGCAGTACTTC
>-|TRBV4-2|TRBJ2-5|TRBD2
CASSQEVRTGAGETQYF
TGTGCCAGCAGCCAAGAGGTTCGGACGGGAGCGGGGGAGACCCAGTACTTC
>-|TRBV20-1|TRBJ1-2|-
CSARGGPIGYTF
TGCAGTGCTAGAGGAGGGCCGATAGGCTACACCTTC